This TCR beta chain was identified during a study of response to subunit inactivated influenza vaccine. Germline-derived CDR1 and CDR2 are LNHNV and YYDKDF (reference sequence). Trimming pared 1 base from V and 7 bases from J, leaving 5 bases between. The CDR3 totals 12 residues. The study's findings and limits: Each seasonal flu vaccination may recruit only limited new T cells, authors suggested.

TCRdb reanalysed the RT-PCR reads using MiXCR and keeps one entry per CDR3 protein. The table records 500,000 to 600,000 distinct CDR3 sequences, about 8% of them present only once. This clonotype was recorded at least ten times. Its antigen remains unidentified. This clonotype was obtained from a man aged 50-75 years who received an inactivated influenza vaccine. The sequences come from PBMCs from blood, collected about 24 months after vaccination. The V call is TRBV15, the J call TRBJ2-1, with D unresolved. The CDR3 region has the DNA TGTGCCACCAGCAGAGTCCGTAATGAGCAGTTCTTC. Its translation is CATSRVRNEQFF.